In this sample, the clone carrying this T cell receptor beta chain turned up a few times. Its specificity is unknown. Every bit of the isolated RNA underwent reverse transcription, so sequencing read expressed TCRB transcripts. The repertoire was sequenced with immunoSEQ multiplex PCR; TCRdb's copy has only in-frame clones and lacks some. Found here are 140,000 or so clones, around a tenth of them singletons; the top ten hold roughly 0.69%. The V and J ends lost 8 bases and 2 bases respectively, with 15 bases between them. The CDR3 spans 14 residues. Germline CDR1 and CDR2: SNHLY and FYNNEI. This sample was included in a study of beta chain features in type 1 diabetes. General study findings and limits: A pattern of fewer insertions and more deletions at VDJ junctions was seen in type 1 diabetes patients.

The sample was central memory CD4+ T cells from blood. The chain joins TRBV2 to TRBJ1-1; D may be TRBD1 (5 bases). This TCR was sampled from a man between 18 and 29 years old in good health. The CDR3: CASEVGRGNTEAFF. CDR3 nucleotide sequence: TGTGCCAGCGAGGTGGGGAGGGGTAACACTGAAGCTTTCTTT.